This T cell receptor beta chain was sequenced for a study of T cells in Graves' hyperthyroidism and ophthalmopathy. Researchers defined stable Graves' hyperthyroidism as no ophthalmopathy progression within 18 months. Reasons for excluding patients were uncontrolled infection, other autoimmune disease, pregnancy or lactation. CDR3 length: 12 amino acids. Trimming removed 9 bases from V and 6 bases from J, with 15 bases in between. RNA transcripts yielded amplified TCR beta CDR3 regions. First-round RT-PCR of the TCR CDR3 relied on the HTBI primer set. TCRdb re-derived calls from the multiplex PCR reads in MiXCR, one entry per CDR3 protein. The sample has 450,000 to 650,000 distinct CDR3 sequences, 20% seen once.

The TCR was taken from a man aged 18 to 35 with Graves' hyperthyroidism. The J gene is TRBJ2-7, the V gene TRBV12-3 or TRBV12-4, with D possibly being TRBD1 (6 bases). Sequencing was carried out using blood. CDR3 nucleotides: TGTGCCAGTTCAACAGGGTTTGGCGAGCAGTACTTC. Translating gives CASSTGFGEQYF.